These 31 T cell receptor beta chains originate from one sample sequenced in a study of blood T cells in healthy people across ages. A second PCR of about 6 to 12 cycles used a sample-barcoded 5' primer and a J-beta primer mix. Using its own MiXCR run on the 5' RACE reads, TCRdb lists one record per CDR3 protein. The profile shows about 970,000 distinct CDR3 sequences, around 54% of them singletons. The specimen sequenced was blood. Receptors were obtained from a woman aged 55-70 years in good health.

The V call is TRBV28, the J call TRBJ2-5, with D perhaps TRBD2 (7 bases). The CDR3 is 20 amino acids. Germline lookup yields CDR1 MDHEN and CDR2 SYDVKM. Trimming left V 3 bases short and J 2 bases short, with 28 bases between. In DNA, the CDR3 is TGTGCCAGCAGTTTGGGGGTGGGGGCAGGGTCACTAGCGCCGCAAGAGACCCAGTACTTC. Translating gives CASSLGVGAGSLAPQETQYF.

CDR3 nucleotide sequence: TGTGCCAGCAGCCAAGAATGGGGACTGTCCCCTGGCGAGCAGTACTTC. Residues: CASSQEWGLSPGEQYF. The chain recombines TRBV3-1 with TRBJ2-5; tentative D call: TRBD2 (6 bases). The J call may be wrong; the DNA end is better matched by TRBJ2-7. This CDR3 is 16 amino acids long. Germline assignment: CDR1 LGHDT and CDR2 YNNKEL (reference sequence).

The V gene is TRBV4-3, the J gene TRBJ2-3; D perhaps matches TRBD1 (6 bases). V was shortened by 0 bases and J by 3 bases, with 10 bases between the two germline ends. The CDR3 is 15 amino acids. Germline V lookup: CDR1 LGHNA, CDR2 YSLEER. CDR3 loop: CASSQEQGITDTQYF. DNA of the CDR3: TGCGCCAGCAGCCAAGAGCAGGGGATAACAGATACGCAGTATTTT.

The CDR3 DNA follows: TGTGCCAGCAGTTTAGGGACAGGGCCGGCGGATACGCAGTATTTT. This sequence encodes CASSLGTGPADTQYF. The J gene is TRBJ2-3, the V gene TRBV12-3 or TRBV12-4; 8 nucleotides agree with TRBD1. The J segment lost 6 bases and the V segment lost 1 base, leaving 6 bases of the junction unmatched. The CDR3 runs 15 residues.

This chain connects TRBV20-1 to TRBJ2-3; 10 bases are shared with TRBD2. CDR3 length equals 14 residues. Germline V gene sequence: CDR1 DFQATT, CDR2 SNEGSKA (reference sequence). V was clipped by 2 bases and J by 4 bases; unmatched bases: 3. CDR3 sequence reads: CSARLAGVSDTQYF. DNA for the CDR3: TGCAGTGCTAGACTAGCGGGAGTTTCAGATACGCAGTATTTT.

The chain links TRBV2 to TRBJ2-7; D is unresolved. V lost 8 bases and J lost 4, with 15 bases in between. The CDR3 has 13 amino acids. The V gene's germline CDR1 is SNHLY and CDR2 FYNNEI. The CDR3 region is CASSVSTSYEQYF. CDR3 nucleotide sequence: TGTGCCAGCTCGGTGTCCACCTCTTACGAGCAGTACTTC. The full variable domain, in which reference TRBV2 and TRBJ2-7 provide the parts outside the CDR3, is EPEVTQTPSHQVTQMGQEVILRCVPISNHLYFYWYRQILGQKVEFLVSFYNNEISEKSEIFDDQFSVERPDGSNFTLKIRSTKLEDSAMYFCASSVSTSYEQYFGPGTRLTVT.

Regarding this clonotype: A much larger clonotype is one base distant, so this may be a read error. This chain connects TRBV7-2 to TRBJ2-7; no reliable D call. V was shortened by 0 bases and J by 10 bases, with 19 bases between the two germline ends. In germline, CDR1 is SGHTA, CDR2 FQGNSA. CDR3 length equals 15 residues. The CDR3: CASSLASTRQEAQYF. The CDR3 nucleotides read TGTGCCAGCAGCTTAGCGTCGACAAGGCAAGAGGCCCAGTACTTC.

This clonotype has more than one count but fewer than ten. V is TRBV6-5 and J is TRBJ2-1, with D uncertain. The CDR3 is 13 residues long. V dropped 8 bases and J dropped 0 bases, with 8 bases sitting between them. Germline assignment: CDR1 MNHEY and CDR2 SVGAGI. The CDR3 bases are TGTGCCAGCGGCCCAAGCTCCTACAATGAGCAGTTCTTC. It translates to CASGPSSYNEQFF.

This clonotype came up once. This sequence joins TRBV20-1 and TRBJ2-1; 8 nucleotides line up with TRBD2. The V gene end was trimmed by 1 base and the J gene end by 14 bases; junction bases not matched to a gene: 1. This CDR3 has 10 residues. The germline V gene has CDR1 DFQATT and CDR2 SNEGSKA (reference sequence). CDR3 protein: CSARAGREFF. As DNA, the CDR3 is TGCAGTGCTAGAGCCGGGAGGGAGTTCTTC.

This clonotype was found a few times. This chain links TRBV29-1 with TRBJ2-7, with TRBD1 identical over 11 bases. V gave up 7 bases and J gave up 6 bases; unmatched junction bases: 11. Per germline, CDR1 SQVTM and CDR2 ANQGSEA. The CDR3 sequence is 14 residues long. The DNA of the CDR3 is TGCAGCGCGTTATCCGGGACAGGGGGAACCGAGCAGTACTTC. Translation gives CSALSGTGGTEQYF.

The chain uses TRBV4-1 and TRBJ2-3, with TRBD2 matching over 9 bases. Germline CDR1 and CDR2: MGHRA and YSYEKL. V trimming: 4 bases; J trimming: 1 base; junction bases outside the gene matches: 3. The CDR3 consists of 15 residues. CDR3 residues: CASSPQRGGTDTQYF. The DNA of the CDR3 is TGCGCCAGCAGCCCTCAGCGGGGGGGCACAGATACGCAGTATTTT.

This chain uses TRBV11-2 with TRBJ2-7; D ambiguous. The J call may be mistaken, given a closer DNA end match to TRBJ2-5. CDR1 is SGHAT, CDR2 FQNNGV, per germline. The CDR3 length is 13 residues. The DNA for the CDR3 is TGTGCCAGCAGCTTAGGGATGCGGGAGACCCAGTACTTC. Protein sequence: CASSLGMRETQYF.

This clonotype showed up just a few times. The chain employs TRBV5-1 and TRBJ2-3, with 16 bases that match TRBD2. This CDR3 is built from 17 residues. The J segment lost 6 bases and the V segment lost 3 bases, leaving 7 bases of the junction unmatched. Germline V gene sequence: CDR1 SGHRS, CDR2 YFSETQ. The CDR3 nucleotides are TGCGCCAGCAGCTCCGGGACTAGCGGGAGGGCGCAGGATACGCAGTATTTT. Residues: CASSSGTSGRAQDTQYF.

This chain uses TRBV4-1 with TRBJ2-4; the D gene is possibly TRBD2 (6 bases). The tail of the sequence fits TRBJ2-7 better, so the J call may be wrong. This CDR3 spans 14 amino acids. Germline CDR1 MGHRA, CDR2 YSYEKL. DNA of the CDR3: TGCGCCAGCAGCCAAGAGGAGGGTTACCGCGAGCAGTACTTC. Its translation: CASSQEEGYREQYF.

This chain joins TRBV4-1 and TRBJ2-5, with 7 bases fitting TRBD1. Trimming cost V 2 bases and J 1 base; bases outside gene matches: 4. CDR3 length: 15 residues. Germline CDR1 reads MGHRA; CDR2 reads YSYEKL. CDR3: CASSQPGTAQETQYF. DNA of the CDR3: TGCGCCAGCAGCCAACCCGGGACAGCCCAAGAGACCCAGTACTTC.

This clonotype was detected only once. The chain employs TRBV5-1 and TRBJ2-7; no firm D call. In germline, CDR1 is SGHRS, CDR2 YFSETQ. V gave up 0 bases and J gave up 3 bases, with 13 bases separating them. CDR3 length: 15 amino acids. CDR3 bases: TGCGCCAGCAGCTTGGTGCCGGGCGCAAACTACGAGCAGTACTTC. It specifies CASSLVPGANYEQYF.

V is TRBV12-3 or TRBV12-4 and J is TRBJ2-1, with D tentatively TRBD2 (5 bases). This CDR3 region has 15 residues. V lost 6 bases and J 13 bases, leaving 25 bases between the germline ends. The CDR3 nucleotides are TGTGCCAGCAGAAGCCTCGGGGTTGACTCCGAGACCCAGTTCTTC. Protein sequence: CASRSLGVDSETQFF.

The chain has TRBV20-1 and TRBJ2-5, with TRBD2 matching 9 bases. The CDR3 is 15 residues long. In germline, CDR1 is DFQATT, CDR2 SNEGSKA (reference sequence). The V and J ends lost 5 bases and 11 bases, in that order; junction bases with no gene match: 18. This chain's CDR3 is CSASLLAGVPYEQYF. CDR3 in DNA: TGCAGTGCTTCCCTACTAGCGGGCGTCCCCTACGAACAGTACTTC.

The chain uses TRBV4-1 and TRBJ2-7; no clear D gene. The ends were cut back, 3 bases at V and 1 base at J, with 10 bases in the middle. CDR3 length: 14 residues. In germline, CDR1 is MGHRA, CDR2 YSYEKL. The CDR3 is CASSQYLQSYEQYF. The CDR3 nucleotides read TGCGCCAGCAGCCAGTACTTACAATCCTACGAGCAGTACTTC.

The chain couples TRBV20-1 to TRBJ2-3; 7 bases fit TRBD1. This CDR3 has 15 amino acids. Germline lookup yields CDR1 DFQATT and CDR2 SNEGSKA (reference sequence). V gave up 2 bases and J gave up 3 bases; unmatched junction bases: 8. The CDR3 reads CSARPGTEITDTQYF. In DNA form, the CDR3 reads TGCAGTGCTAGACCCGGGACAGAAATAACAGATACGCAGTATTTT.

CDR3 nucleotides: TGTGCCAGCAGTCCAGAATTTGTATCTAGGACCAAAGAGACCCAGTACTTC. As protein: CASSPEFVSRTKETQYF. This chain uses TRBV28 with TRBJ2-5, with no clear D. The length of the CDR3 is 17 residues. V gave up 5 bases and J gave up 3 bases, with 22 bases separating them. Per the germline V gene, CDR1 is MDHEN and CDR2 is SYDVKM.

The genes are TRBV5-1 and TRBJ2-1; D not resolved. Germline V gene sequence: CDR1 SGHRS, CDR2 YFSETQ. CDR3 length: 13 amino acids. The V end lost 0 bases, the J end lost 7 bases, and 8 bases lay between the germline ends. CDR3 bases: TGCGCCAGCAGCTTGGCCAGGTGGAATGAGCAGTTCTTC. It is translated as CASSLARWNEQFF.

A word on this clonotype: An end of the junction differs from the germline gene, which may be a read error. The V call is TRBV7-6, the J call TRBJ2-5; TRBD2 is a possible D gene (6 bases). The J call may not be correct, given that the DNA end is closer to TRBJ2-7. The CDR3 loop spans 14 amino acids. Per the germline V gene, CDR1 is SGHVS and CDR2 is FNYEAQ. The CDR3 protein is CTSSPLGGEYEQYF. The CDR3, as DNA: TGTACCAGCAGCCCCCTCGGGGGAGAATACGAGCAGTACTTC.

There are a few counts of this clonotype. The J gene is TRBJ2-7, the V gene TRBV6-1; D ambiguous. The germline CDR1 and CDR2 sequences are MNHNS and SASEGT. This CDR3 has 14 residues. V was cut by 5 bases and J by 5 bases, with 16 bases left in between. The CDR3 DNA follows: TGTGCCAGCAGTCAACCAACCTGGGCGGACGAGCAGTACTTC. Its translation: CASSQPTWADEQYF.

The chain recombines TRBV29-1 with TRBJ1-2; 7 positions agree with TRBD1. V lost 6 bases to trimming and J lost 0 bases; unmatched junction nucleotides: 13. Germline lookup yields CDR1 SQVTM and CDR2 ANQGSEA. The CDR3 runs to 16 residues. The CDR3 sequence is CSVRGLSRTSNYGYTF. CDR3 DNA: TGCAGCGTGAGGGGGCTGTCCCGGACGTCTAACTATGGCTACACCTTC. Complete variable domain (other parts from reference TRBV29-1 and TRBJ1-2): SAVISQKPSRDICQRGTSLTIQCQVDSQVTMMFWYRQQPGQSLTLIATANQGSEATYESGFVIDKFPISRPNLTFSTLTVSNMSPEDSSIYLCSVRGLSRTSNYGYTFGSGTRLTVV.

The chain is built from TRBV24-1 and TRBJ2-3, with 7 positions matching TRBD1. This CDR3 has 13 amino acids. Trimming removed 4 bases from V and 7 bases from J; junction bases left unmatched: 4. Germline CDR1 reads KGHDR; CDR2 reads SFDVKD. CDR3 in amino acids: CATSEDRHYTQYF. The CDR3 nucleotides are TGTGCCACCAGTGAGGACAGGCATTATACGCAGTATTTT.

The V and J genes are TRBV3-1 and TRBJ2-1; D uncertain. Germline assignment: CDR1 LGHDT and CDR2 YNNKEL (reference sequence). Trimming removed 0 bases from V and 3 bases from J, with 9 bases in between. This CDR3 has 15 amino acids. DNA of the CDR3: TGTGCCAGCAGCCAAGATCGGCCTAGCTACAATGAGCAGTTCTTC. Its protein product is CASSQDRPSYNEQFF.

This clonotype has a single count. The chain combines TRBV20-1 with TRBJ2-3; TRBD2 aligns across 14 bases. The V and J ends lost 5 bases and 11 bases, in that order; junction bases with no gene match: 12. Looked up from germline, CDR1 is DFQATT and CDR2 is SNEGSKA (reference sequence). This CDR3 region has 15 residues. The CDR3 loop is CSAPRLAGGPGEQYF. CDR3 nucleotides: TGCAGTGCTCCCCGACTAGCGGGAGGGCCCGGTGAGCAGTATTTT.

This chain joins TRBV6-1 and TRBJ1-5; D is unclear. The CDR3 contains 14 residues. Trimming removed 2 bases at V and 5 bases at J, with 10 bases between. Germline assignment: CDR1 MNHNS and CDR2 SASEGT. Written as DNA, the CDR3 is TGTGCCAGCAGTGAAATCCTGGTGGATCAGCCCCAGCATTTT. The encoded protein is CASSEILVDQPQHF.

The genes are TRBV6-1 and TRBJ2-1, with D unresolved. The CDR3 is made up of 14 amino acids. V was trimmed by 4 bases and J by 15 bases, leaving 22 bases between them. Germline V gives CDR1 MNHNS, CDR2 SASEGT. CDR3 loop: CASSARRLLTTRFF. CDR3 bases: TGTGCCAGCAGTGCACGAAGGTTATTGACAACGAGGTTCTTC.

This sequence joins TRBV15 and TRBJ1-4; D ambiguous. Germline CDR1 reads LNHNV; CDR2 reads YYDKDF (reference sequence). This CDR3 comprises 14 residues. V shed 3 bases and J shed 3 bases, with 8 bases lying between them. The CDR3: CATSRERANEKLFF. CDR3 sequence (DNA): TGTGCCACCAGCAGGGAAAGGGCTAATGAAAAACTGTTTTTT. The full variable domain, with the rest looked up from reference TRBV15 and TRBJ1-4, is DAMVIQNPRYQVTQFGKPVTLSCSQTLNHNVMYWYQQKSSQAPKLLFHYYDKDFNNEADTPDNFQSRRPNTSFCFLDIRSPGLGDTAMYLCATSRERANEKLFFGSGTQLSVL.